These 31 T cell receptor beta chains came from one sample sequenced in a study of T cell changes during pregnancy in multiple sclerosis. Profiling relied on immunoSEQ multiplex PCR, and the TCRdb table lists in-frame clones only, not all of them. This table holds roughly 26,000 clones, nearly 90% found once. The sample was CD8+ T cells from peripheral blood mononuclear cells, taken in the second trimester of pregnancy. The source of these receptors is a female donor with multiple sclerosis, enrolled in a pregnancy study.

This chain uses TRBV29-1 with TRBJ2-1; 9 bases line up with TRBD2. The germline V gene has CDR1 SQVTM and CDR2 ANQGSEA. The CDR3 is 13 amino acids. The ends lost 4 bases at V and 7 bases at J; junction bases unmatched: 5. The CDR3, as DNA: TGCAGCGTTGTGCGGGAGGGGATGAATGAGCAGTTCTTC. Its protein is CSVVREGMNEQFF.

Comments on this clone: At one boundary the junction diverges from the germline segment, which might be a read error. The rearrangement uses TRBV5-1 and TRBJ2-6; maybe TRBD2 (7 bases). CDR3 length: 19 amino acids. From germline, CDR1 is SGHRS and CDR2 YFSETQ. This CDR3 reads CASSLWGRGKQGGTNVLTF. DNA of the CDR3: TGCGCCAGCAGCTTGTGGGGGAGGGGGAAACAGGGTGGGACCAACGTCCTGACTTTC.

This chain connects TRBV5-6 to TRBJ1-1; possibly TRBD1 for D (5 bases). Trimming removed 2 bases from V and 1 base from J, with 9 bases in between. The CDR3 covers 14 residues. Germline CDR1 SGHDT, CDR2 YYEEEE. This chain's CDR3 is CASSFPQGNTEAFF. CDR3 sequence (DNA): TGTGCCAGCAGCTTCCCCCAGGGGAACACTGAAGCTTTCTTT.

CDR3: CASSLVVLDTQYF. The CDR3, as DNA: TGTGCCAGCAGCTTAGTAGTGCTAGATACGCAGTATTTT. The chain recombines TRBV7-9 with TRBJ2-3, with D uncertain. Germline CDR1 reads SEHNR; CDR2 reads FQNEAQ (reference sequence). With 1 base removed from V and 5 bases from J, the gap between germline ends came to 7 bases. The CDR3 runs 13 residues.

The rearrangement uses TRBV15 and TRBJ1-1, with D perhaps TRBD1 (6 bases). CDR1 and CDR2 (germline): LNHNV, YYDKDF (reference sequence). V lost 4 bases, J lost 4 bases, and 10 bases lay in between. The CDR3 sequence is 13 residues long. CDR3 residues: CATSKGVSTEAFF. CDR3 coding DNA: TGTGCCACCAGCAAGGGGGTATCCACTGAAGCTTTCTTT.

CDR3 nucleotide sequence: TGTGCCAGCAGCAACCGGAATTCAACGGGACTAGCGGGAACTGAGCAGTTCTTC. Translation: CASSNRNSTGLAGTEQFF. The rearrangement uses TRBV21-1 and TRBJ2-1; the DNA was not used to check the table's D call, TRBD2. TRBV21-1 is a listed pseudogene. CDR3 length equals 18 residues.

V is TRBV7-6 and J is TRBJ2-7; 12 bases fit TRBD2. With V trimmed by 3 bases and J by 3 bases, 3 bases remained unmatched. This CDR3 spans 15 amino acids. Germline V CDR1 and CDR2: SGHVS, FNYEAQ. CDR3 nucleotide sequence: TGTGCCAGCAGCTTGACGACTAGCGGGAGCTACGAGCAGTACTTC. It codes for CASSLTTSGSYEQYF.

The chain carries TRBV28 and TRBJ2-7; TRBD2 aligns across 10 bases. In germline, CDR1 is MDHEN, CDR2 SYDVKM. The J segment lost 3 bases and the V segment lost 0 bases, leaving 5 bases of the junction unmatched. The CDR3 contains 16 residues. CDR3 loop: CASSLCWSSGSYEQYF. The DNA of the CDR3 is TGTGCCAGCAGTTTATGTTGGTCTAGCGGGAGCTACGAGCAGTACTTC.

CDR3 nucleotides: TGTGCCAGCAGCCCGCCGCTGCCTAGCGGATTCCGGGTAGAAGATACGCAGTATTTT. It translates to CASSPPLPSGFRVEDTQYF. The rearrangement uses TRBV7-9 and TRBJ2-3, with 7 bases identical to TRBD2. This CDR3 is built from 19 residues. The germline gives CDR1 SEHNR, CDR2 FQNEAQ (reference sequence). The V and J ends lost 5 bases and 5 bases, in that order; junction bases with no gene match: 22.

The gene calls are TRBV28 and TRBJ2-1; the match to TRBD1 covers 8 bases. CDR3 length: 15 amino acids. CDR1 is MDHEN and CDR2 is SYDVKM in the germline V gene. V shed 6 bases, J shed 3 bases, and the junction held 7 bases outside the gene matches. For the CDR3, the DNA is TGTGCCAGCAGGATGGGACAGGCAGACTACAATGAGCAGTTCTTC. Encoded protein: CASRMGQADYNEQFF.

J is TRBJ2-5 and V is TRBV11-2, with D possibly matching TRBD1 (5 bases). Between the trimmed V and J ends, which lost 5 bases and 1 base, there was a span of 14 bases. The CDR3 extends over 15 amino acids. Germline-derived CDR1 and CDR2 are SGHAT and FQNNGV. The CDR3 DNA sequence: TGTGCCAGCAGCCCGTGGGGCAAACCCCAAGAGACCCAGTACTTC. This gives the protein CASSPWGKPQETQYF.

In its sample, this clone was seen once. In DNA, the CDR3 is TGTGCCAGCAGTTTGGTACAGGGGTCCTACACCTTC. Its protein is CASSLVQGSYTF. This chain links TRBV28 with TRBJ1-2; 7 bases map to TRBD1. The CDR3 has 12 residues. Germline CDR1 MDHEN, CDR2 SYDVKM. V was clipped by 3 bases and J by 10 bases; unmatched bases: 5.

The V and J genes are TRBV29-1 and TRBJ2-7; TRBD1 is a possible D gene (6 bases). Germline V lookup: CDR1 SQVTM, CDR2 ANQGSEA. The CDR3 contains 13 residues. V lost 1 base and J 6 bases, leaving 13 bases between the germline ends. CDR3: CSVEARGDGEQYF. CDR3 sequence (DNA): TGCAGCGTTGAAGCCAGGGGCGACGGCGAGCAGTACTTC.

The chain employs TRBV6-4 and TRBJ2-7; D perhaps matches TRBD1 (6 bases). Trimming took 0 bases from V and 6 from J, leaving 15 bases between them. The CDR3 runs 15 residues. Germline V gene data show CDR1 as MRHNA and CDR2 as SNTAGT. CDR3 in amino acids: CASSDSFRGKAEQYF. CDR3 sequence (DNA): TGTGCCAGCAGTGACTCGTTCAGGGGAAAGGCCGAGCAGTACTTC.

V gene TRBV7-9 combines with J gene TRBJ1-2, with TRBD1 matching 8 bases. Germline V gene sequence: CDR1 SEHNR, CDR2 FQNEAQ (reference sequence). The length of the CDR3 is 14 residues. With 3 bases clipped from V and 5 bases from J, the junction kept 5 bases outside the gene matches. As DNA, the CDR3 is TGTGCCAGCAGCTTCCCGGGACAGGATTATGGCTACACCTTC. Residues: CASSFPGQDYGYTF.

The chain uses TRBV19 and TRBJ2-5; TRBD1 might be the D (6 bases). Germline V lookup: CDR1 LNHDA, CDR2 SQIVND (reference sequence). This CDR3 region has 14 residues. The DNA for the CDR3 is TGTGCTACTAACACGGGACACCGCCAAGAGACCCAGTACTTC. It translates to CATNTGHRQETQYF.

There are many counts of this clone. The chain joins TRBV7-2 to TRBJ2-1, with TRBD2 matching 9 bases. In germline, CDR1 is SGHTA, CDR2 FQGNSA. J was trimmed by 6 bases and V by 5 bases; bases with no gene match: 8. The CDR3 is 15 amino acids. The CDR3 DNA reads TGTGCCAGCAGCCCAATAGCGGGAGTCTTCAATGAGCAGTTCTTC. Translated, it gives CASSPIAGVFNEQFF.

This chain links TRBV6-6 with TRBJ2-7, with TRBD2 identical over 11 bases. Looked up from germline, CDR1 is MNHNY and CDR2 is SVGAGI (reference sequence). The CDR3 is 15 amino acids. With V trimmed by 0 bases and J by 7 bases, 5 bases remained unmatched. This chain's CDR3 is CASSYSGLAASEQYF. The CDR3 coding sequence is TGTGCCAGCAGTTACTCGGGACTAGCGGCCTCAGAGCAGTACTTC.

CDR3 amino acids: CASSEGRGYGYTF. CDR3 sequence (DNA): TGTGCCAGCAGTGAAGGTCGGGGATATGGCTACACCTTC. V usage is TRBV6-1 and J usage is TRBJ1-2; no firm D call. Trimming left V 1 base short and J 5 bases short, with 8 bases between. The CDR3 runs 13 residues. Germline V gene data show CDR1 as MNHNS and CDR2 as SASEGT.

The rearrangement links TRBV27 to TRBJ2-1, with TRBD2 as a possible D gene (6 bases). The length of the CDR3 is 14 residues. Trimming cost V 6 bases and J 5 bases, with 14 bases left between them. Germline V gives CDR1 MNHEY, CDR2 SMNVEV (reference sequence). CDR3 sequence reads: CASSLGSGHNEQFF. DNA of the CDR3: TGTGCCAGCAGCCTAGGTAGCGGACACAATGAGCAGTTCTTC.

This chain links TRBV19 with TRBJ1-3; the D gene is possibly TRBD1 (6 bases). There are 17 residues in the CDR3. V gave up 7 bases and J gave up 0 bases, with 19 bases separating them. Germline values: CDR1 LNHDA, CDR2 SQIVND (reference sequence). The CDR3 DNA sequence: TGTGCCAGTACTAATAGTTGGGACATCTCCTCTGGAAACACCATATATTTT. It translates to CASTNSWDISSGNTIYF.

The chain employs TRBV14 and TRBJ2-1; TRBD2 matches 10 bases. This CDR3 has 15 amino acids. With 1 base clipped from V and 9 bases from J, the junction kept 6 bases outside the gene matches. Germline CDR1 SGHDN, CDR2 FVKESK. The CDR3: CASSQGPSGSGEQFF. In DNA form, the CDR3 reads TGTGCCAGCAGCCAAGGCCCTAGCGGGAGTGGTGAGCAGTTCTTC.

The chain carries TRBV19 and TRBJ2-3, with TRBD2 identical over 8 bases. Germline CDR1 LNHDA, CDR2 SQIVND (reference sequence). The trim removed 3 bases at V and 5 bases at J, leaving 4 bases unmatched. The CDR3 sequence is 14 residues long. The CDR3, as DNA: TGTGCCAGTAGTATGCCCACTAGCGGAGATACGCAGTATTTT. Translated, it gives CASSMPTSGDTQYF.

This clone was seen once. V is TRBV7-9 and J is TRBJ2-3, with unresolved D. Germline CDR1 SEHNR, CDR2 FQNEAQ (reference sequence). The CDR3 totals 12 residues. V gave up 5 bases and J gave up 6 bases, with 9 bases separating them. CDR3 amino acids: CASSPDLDTQYF. CDR3 coding DNA: TGTGCCAGCAGCCCCGACTTGGATACGCAGTATTTT.

The chain is built from TRBV5-6 and TRBJ1-1; 7 nucleotides agree with TRBD1. This CDR3 spans 16 amino acids. V was clipped by 1 base and J by 0 bases; unmatched bases: 6. Germline lookup yields CDR1 SGHDT and CDR2 YYEEEE. CDR3 in DNA: TGTGCCAGCAGCTTGTTGAGGGGGCTTGTGAACACTGAAGCTTTCTTT. Translating it yields CASSLLRGLVNTEAFF.

The DNA of the CDR3 is TGTGCCAGCAGTTTTAGCGGGAGTGAGCAGTTCTTC. It is translated as CASSFSGSEQFF. V gene TRBV9 combines with J gene TRBJ2-1; TRBD2 matches 9 bases. Germline assignment: CDR1 SGDLS and CDR2 YYNGEE. V was pared by 5 bases and J by 9 bases, with 3 bases of the junction left unmatched. CDR3 length equals 12 residues. The whole variable domain, filled in from reference TRBV9 and TRBJ2-1, reads DSGVTQTPKHLITATGQRVTLRCSPRSGDLSVYWYQQSLDQGLQFLIQYYNGEERAKGNILERFSAQQFPDLHSELNLSSLELGDSALYFCASSFSGSEQFFGPGTRLTVL.

The chain employs TRBV11-2 and TRBJ2-1; the D is unclear. This CDR3 region has 11 residues. Trimming shortened V by 6 bases and J by 9 bases, and 9 bases separated the two germline ends. Germline CDR1 SGHAT, CDR2 FQNNGV. The CDR3, as DNA: TGTGCCAGCAGTCATTCGGGTGAGCAGTTCTTC. This sequence encodes CASSHSGEQFF.

The V and J genes are TRBV6-5 and TRBJ1-3; perhaps TRBD1 as D (5 bases). CDR3 length: 14 residues. Germline values: CDR1 MNHEY, CDR2 SVGAGI. Trimming took off 0 bases at V and 3 bases at J, with 6 bases between the two ends. The CDR3 region is CASSYSGGGNTIYF. The CDR3 nucleotides are TGTGCCAGCAGTTACTCGGGGGGTGGAAACACCATATATTTT.

The V and J genes are TRBV5-8 and TRBJ1-5; 7 bases map to TRBD1. CDR3 length equals 14 residues. CDR1 SGHTS and CDR2 YDEGEE come from the germline V gene. Trimming at V came to 0 bases and at J to 7 bases, leaving 4 bases not matched to a gene. CDR3: CASSLGQGGQPQHF. In DNA, the CDR3 is TGTGCCAGCAGCTTGGGCCAGGGGGGACAGCCCCAGCATTTT.

The V gene is TRBV5-5, the J gene TRBJ2-1; 12 nucleotides line up with TRBD2. J lost 4 bases, V lost 4 bases, and 6 bases had no gene match. The germline CDR1 and CDR2 sequences are SGHKS and YYEKEE (reference sequence). The CDR3 totals 16 residues. The CDR3 DNA sequence: TGTGCCAGCAGCCTTCTACTAGCGGGGGGATACAATGAGCAGTTCTTC. Protein sequence: CASSLLLAGGYNEQFF. The full variable domain, its missing parts supplied by reference TRBV5-5 and TRBJ2-1, is DAGVTQSPTHLIKTRGQQVTLRCSPISGHKSVSWYQQVLGQGPQFIFQYYEKEERGRGNFPDRFSARQFPNYSSELNVNALLLGDSALYLCASSLLLAGGYNEQFFGPGTRLTVL.

The chain recombines TRBV4-1 with TRBJ2-2; D is perhaps TRBD1 (5 bases). This CDR3 has 16 residues. V shed 1 base and J shed 4 bases, with 13 bases lying between them. Per the germline V gene, CDR1 is MGHRA and CDR2 is YSYEKL. CDR3 protein: CASSQVWGRATGELFF. DNA for the CDR3: TGCGCCAGCAGCCAAGTTTGGGGCAGGGCCACCGGGGAGCTGTTTTTT.